This T cell receptor beta chain comes out of a study of tumor and adjacent non-tumor tissue in lung cancer. TCRbeta libraries were built with three rounds of nested PCR, modified from ARM-PCR. In TCRdb, the multiplex PCR reads were re-called with MiXCR into one record per CDR3 protein. The data hold approximately 75,000 distinct CDR3 sequences, with roughly 80% observed a single time. The CDR3 runs to 13 residues. Germline assignment: CDR1 MNHEY and CDR2 SVGAGI. General observations from the study: In normal lung, the top 100 clones were significantly more dominant than in tumor.

With respect to this clonotype: Its antigen is as yet unknown.

The template was RNA from unsorted bulk tissue. The chain combines TRBV6-5 with TRBJ2-5; the D gene is possibly TRBD2 (6 bases). The sample taken for sequencing was lung tumor tissue. This clonotype was obtained from a woman aged 45 to 65 with non-small cell lung cancer. The CDR3 nucleotides read TGTACCGGCAGGATTAGCGGTAAAGAGACCCAGTACTTC. Amino acid sequence: CTGRISGKETQYF.